The clone carrying this TCR beta chain turned up a few times. Antigen: not known. The CDR3 is made up of 15 amino acids. Looked up from germline, CDR1 is SNHLY and CDR2 is FYNNEI. Trimming shortened V by 6 bases and J by 4 bases, and 16 bases separated the two germline ends. This entry is derived from a study of post-analysis software for immune sequencing data. Points from the study as a whole: A handful of TRBV segments, including TRBV5-6, TRBV5-1 and TRBV20-1, were more frequent in patients than controls. Patients with multiple sclerosis recorded significantly lower normalized Chao1 diversity than controls, the study found.

Every TCR beta cDNA library bore unique molecular identifiers. In TCRdb, the PCR reads were re-called with MiXCR into one record per CDR3 protein. In the table there are hundreds of thousands of distinct CDR3 sequences, roughly 45% of which are singletons. The receptor comes from a girl aged 10-17 years with multiple sclerosis. The V call is TRBV2, the J call TRBJ2-1, with D unclear. Input material: blood. In DNA form, the CDR3 reads TGTGCCAGCAGCCCAAGACACAGTGAGTACAATGAGCAGTTCTTC. Amino acids: CASSPRHSEYNEQFF.